This paragraph covers one T cell receptor beta chain sequence. The target antigen is unknown. The assay was immunoSEQ multiplex PCR, and TCRdb's table has in-frame clones only and misses some. The sample shows around 30,000 clones, about nine tenths of them seen only once. Peripheral blood was collected from the related graft donor on the marrow donation day. The data belong to a study of T cells after posttransplantation cyclophosphamide. In germline, CDR1 is ENHRY, CDR2 SYGVKD. The CDR3 runs to 16 residues. After removal of 2 bases from V and 2 bases from J, the junction contained 3 bases not matched to a gene. Study-level points and caveats: Recipient CMV seropositivity and CMV reactivation strongly tracked TRB clonality. Later post-transplant blood repertoires were often dominated by donor CD8+ memory clones. Skin or GI-infiltrating T cells shared few TRB sequences with blood.

The source of this sequence is a man aged 50 to 59. V usage is TRBV10-3 and J usage is TRBJ2-1, with 10 bases that match TRBD2. Sample: PBMCs. CDR3 DNA: TGTGCCATCAGTGAGGGGAGCGGGGGGGCCTACAATGAGCAGTTCTTC. This translates into CAISEGSGGAYNEQFF.